These T cell receptor beta chains were read from a single sample in a study of shared clonotypes between healthy human individuals. Only in-frame clones appear in the TCRdb table, and some are missing; sequencing was by immunoSEQ multiplex PCR. The sample contains 2 million to 3 million clones, roughly 93% of which appear only once. The specimen sequenced was naive CD4+ T cells from PBMCs. The receptors derive from a young man in good health. Some clones in this sample may be carry-over from other donors' samples. The CDR3 runs from the conserved cysteine through the conserved F or W. D genes are given only for firm matches. Clone sizes are given selectively: once, few, many, or a class where the clone is expanded.

clone_size	d_call	cdr3_length	v_call	j_call	cdr3_nt	cdr3_aa
-	-	15	TRBV6-6	TRBJ1-1	TGTGCCAGCAGTTACCCCGTGGGAACTAACACTGAAGCTTTCTTT	CASSYPVGTNTEAFF
-	-	12	TRBV28	TRBJ2-7	TGTGCCAGCAGTTTACGTGGGACTTCGGAGTACTTC	CASSLRGTSEYF
-	TRBD1	17	TRBV5-1	TRBJ1-1	TGCGCCAGCAGCTTGGTCGGGACAGGGGTCATGAACACTGAAGCTTTCTTT	CASSLVGTGVMNTEAFF
once	-	14	TRBV28	TRBJ2-7	TGTGCCAGCAGTTTTACGGGATCGGCCCACGAGCAGTACTTC	CASSFTGSAHEQYF
-	-	15	TRBV11-2	TRBJ1-2	TGTGCCAGCAGCTTTAGTACGGGTGCGAACTATGGCTACACCTTC	CASSFSTGANYGYTF
-	-	13	TRBV5-1	TRBJ2-1	TGCGCCAGCAGAGGAGGAGGGGGCGATGAGCAGTTCTTC	CASRGGGGDEQFF
-	-	13	TRBV5-4	TRBJ2-7	TGTGCCAGCAGCTTAGGGGGGAGCGACGAGCAGTACTTC	CASSLGGSDEQYF
-	-	15	TRBV27	TRBJ2-5	TGTGCCAGCAGTTTGGTGGGGAGGTTTGGGGAGACCCAGTACTTC	CASSLVGRFGETQYF
-	TRBD1	15	TRBV15	TRBJ1-2	TGTGCCACCAGCAGAGATGGGAGGACAGGGAATGGCTACACCTTC	CATSRDGRTGNGYTF
-	TRBD1	15	TRBV11-2	TRBJ2-4	TGTGCCAGCAGCCGACGACAGGGGATACAAAACATTCAGTACTTC	CASSRRQGIQNIQYF
-	-	16	TRBV5-1	TRBJ2-3	TGCGCCAGCAGCACCCTACTAGCTTCTAGCACAGATACGCAGTATTTT	CASSTLLASSTDTQYF
-	-	15	TRBV21-1	TRBJ2-1	TGTGCCAGCAGCACTAGCACCCCGCCGCACAATGAGCAGTTCTTC	CASSTSTPPHNEQFF
-	-	12	TRBV11-2	TRBJ2-7	TGTGCCAGCAGCCTTCAAGGCCCCGAGCAGTACTTC	CASSLQGPEQYF
-	-	15	TRBV2	TRBJ2-1	TGTGCCAGCATCGGTTCAGGGAGCACCTACAATGAGCAGTTCTTC	CASIGSGSTYNEQFF
once	-	13	TRBV5-1	TRBJ2-7	TGCGCCAGCAGCTACTCGTTGGGTCGCGAGCAGTACTTC	CASSYSLGREQYF
-	-	12	TRBV4-1	TRBJ2-7	TGCGCCAGCAGCCAAGTGGGTTGGGAGCAGTACTTC	CASSQVGWEQYF
-	-	14	TRBV7-2	TRBJ2-3	TGTGCCAGCAGACGCGGACAGACCACAGATACGCAGTATTTT	CASRRGQTTDTQYF
-	TRBD1	13	TRBV28	TRBJ2-7	TGTGCCAGCAGGACAGGGGATCGATTCGAGCAGTACTTC	CASRTGDRFEQYF
-	-	16	TRBV19	TRBJ1-5	TGTGCCAGTAGTATAATTTGGGACGGGGGAAATCAGCCCCAGCATTTT	CASSIIWDGGNQPQHF
-	-	12	TRBV6-1	TRBJ2-3	TGTGCCAGCAGGTCCCGCACAGATACGCAGTATTTT	CASRSRTDTQYF
-	TRBD1	11	TRBV20-1	TRBJ1-1	TGCAGTGCGTCGGCAACAGGGGATTCTTTCTTT	CSASATGDSFF
once	-	13	TRBV18	TRBJ2-5	TGTGCCAGCTCAGCTACAGCCCAAGAGACCCAGTACTTC	CASSATAQETQYF
-	-	16	TRBV5-1	TRBJ2-2	TGCGCCAGCAGTATCCAGGTTGGGTTTAACACCGGGGAGCTGTTTTTT	CASSIQVGFNTGELFF
-	TRBD2	15	TRBV11-2	TRBJ2-1	TGTGCCAGCAGCTCAAGCGGGGAGGAGTACAATGAGCAGTTCTTC	CASSSSGEEYNEQFF
-	-	14	TRBV25-1	TRBJ2-5	TGTGCCAGCAGTGAAGGACACGGTGGAGAGACCCAGTACTTC	CASSEGHGGETQYF
once	-	15	TRBV28	TRBJ1-1	TGTGCCAGCAGTTTTCCGAGGGGGATGAGCACTGAAGCTTTCTTT	CASSFPRGMSTEAFF
-	-	15	TRBV5-1	TRBJ1-3	TGCGCCAGCAGCTTGGAAGCGGGTGGGGGAAACACCATATATTTT	CASSLEAGGGNTIYF
-	-	14	TRBV18	TRBJ2-3	TGTGCCAGCTCCCCCTCCCCTAGCACAGATACGCAGTATTTT	CASSPSPSTDTQYF